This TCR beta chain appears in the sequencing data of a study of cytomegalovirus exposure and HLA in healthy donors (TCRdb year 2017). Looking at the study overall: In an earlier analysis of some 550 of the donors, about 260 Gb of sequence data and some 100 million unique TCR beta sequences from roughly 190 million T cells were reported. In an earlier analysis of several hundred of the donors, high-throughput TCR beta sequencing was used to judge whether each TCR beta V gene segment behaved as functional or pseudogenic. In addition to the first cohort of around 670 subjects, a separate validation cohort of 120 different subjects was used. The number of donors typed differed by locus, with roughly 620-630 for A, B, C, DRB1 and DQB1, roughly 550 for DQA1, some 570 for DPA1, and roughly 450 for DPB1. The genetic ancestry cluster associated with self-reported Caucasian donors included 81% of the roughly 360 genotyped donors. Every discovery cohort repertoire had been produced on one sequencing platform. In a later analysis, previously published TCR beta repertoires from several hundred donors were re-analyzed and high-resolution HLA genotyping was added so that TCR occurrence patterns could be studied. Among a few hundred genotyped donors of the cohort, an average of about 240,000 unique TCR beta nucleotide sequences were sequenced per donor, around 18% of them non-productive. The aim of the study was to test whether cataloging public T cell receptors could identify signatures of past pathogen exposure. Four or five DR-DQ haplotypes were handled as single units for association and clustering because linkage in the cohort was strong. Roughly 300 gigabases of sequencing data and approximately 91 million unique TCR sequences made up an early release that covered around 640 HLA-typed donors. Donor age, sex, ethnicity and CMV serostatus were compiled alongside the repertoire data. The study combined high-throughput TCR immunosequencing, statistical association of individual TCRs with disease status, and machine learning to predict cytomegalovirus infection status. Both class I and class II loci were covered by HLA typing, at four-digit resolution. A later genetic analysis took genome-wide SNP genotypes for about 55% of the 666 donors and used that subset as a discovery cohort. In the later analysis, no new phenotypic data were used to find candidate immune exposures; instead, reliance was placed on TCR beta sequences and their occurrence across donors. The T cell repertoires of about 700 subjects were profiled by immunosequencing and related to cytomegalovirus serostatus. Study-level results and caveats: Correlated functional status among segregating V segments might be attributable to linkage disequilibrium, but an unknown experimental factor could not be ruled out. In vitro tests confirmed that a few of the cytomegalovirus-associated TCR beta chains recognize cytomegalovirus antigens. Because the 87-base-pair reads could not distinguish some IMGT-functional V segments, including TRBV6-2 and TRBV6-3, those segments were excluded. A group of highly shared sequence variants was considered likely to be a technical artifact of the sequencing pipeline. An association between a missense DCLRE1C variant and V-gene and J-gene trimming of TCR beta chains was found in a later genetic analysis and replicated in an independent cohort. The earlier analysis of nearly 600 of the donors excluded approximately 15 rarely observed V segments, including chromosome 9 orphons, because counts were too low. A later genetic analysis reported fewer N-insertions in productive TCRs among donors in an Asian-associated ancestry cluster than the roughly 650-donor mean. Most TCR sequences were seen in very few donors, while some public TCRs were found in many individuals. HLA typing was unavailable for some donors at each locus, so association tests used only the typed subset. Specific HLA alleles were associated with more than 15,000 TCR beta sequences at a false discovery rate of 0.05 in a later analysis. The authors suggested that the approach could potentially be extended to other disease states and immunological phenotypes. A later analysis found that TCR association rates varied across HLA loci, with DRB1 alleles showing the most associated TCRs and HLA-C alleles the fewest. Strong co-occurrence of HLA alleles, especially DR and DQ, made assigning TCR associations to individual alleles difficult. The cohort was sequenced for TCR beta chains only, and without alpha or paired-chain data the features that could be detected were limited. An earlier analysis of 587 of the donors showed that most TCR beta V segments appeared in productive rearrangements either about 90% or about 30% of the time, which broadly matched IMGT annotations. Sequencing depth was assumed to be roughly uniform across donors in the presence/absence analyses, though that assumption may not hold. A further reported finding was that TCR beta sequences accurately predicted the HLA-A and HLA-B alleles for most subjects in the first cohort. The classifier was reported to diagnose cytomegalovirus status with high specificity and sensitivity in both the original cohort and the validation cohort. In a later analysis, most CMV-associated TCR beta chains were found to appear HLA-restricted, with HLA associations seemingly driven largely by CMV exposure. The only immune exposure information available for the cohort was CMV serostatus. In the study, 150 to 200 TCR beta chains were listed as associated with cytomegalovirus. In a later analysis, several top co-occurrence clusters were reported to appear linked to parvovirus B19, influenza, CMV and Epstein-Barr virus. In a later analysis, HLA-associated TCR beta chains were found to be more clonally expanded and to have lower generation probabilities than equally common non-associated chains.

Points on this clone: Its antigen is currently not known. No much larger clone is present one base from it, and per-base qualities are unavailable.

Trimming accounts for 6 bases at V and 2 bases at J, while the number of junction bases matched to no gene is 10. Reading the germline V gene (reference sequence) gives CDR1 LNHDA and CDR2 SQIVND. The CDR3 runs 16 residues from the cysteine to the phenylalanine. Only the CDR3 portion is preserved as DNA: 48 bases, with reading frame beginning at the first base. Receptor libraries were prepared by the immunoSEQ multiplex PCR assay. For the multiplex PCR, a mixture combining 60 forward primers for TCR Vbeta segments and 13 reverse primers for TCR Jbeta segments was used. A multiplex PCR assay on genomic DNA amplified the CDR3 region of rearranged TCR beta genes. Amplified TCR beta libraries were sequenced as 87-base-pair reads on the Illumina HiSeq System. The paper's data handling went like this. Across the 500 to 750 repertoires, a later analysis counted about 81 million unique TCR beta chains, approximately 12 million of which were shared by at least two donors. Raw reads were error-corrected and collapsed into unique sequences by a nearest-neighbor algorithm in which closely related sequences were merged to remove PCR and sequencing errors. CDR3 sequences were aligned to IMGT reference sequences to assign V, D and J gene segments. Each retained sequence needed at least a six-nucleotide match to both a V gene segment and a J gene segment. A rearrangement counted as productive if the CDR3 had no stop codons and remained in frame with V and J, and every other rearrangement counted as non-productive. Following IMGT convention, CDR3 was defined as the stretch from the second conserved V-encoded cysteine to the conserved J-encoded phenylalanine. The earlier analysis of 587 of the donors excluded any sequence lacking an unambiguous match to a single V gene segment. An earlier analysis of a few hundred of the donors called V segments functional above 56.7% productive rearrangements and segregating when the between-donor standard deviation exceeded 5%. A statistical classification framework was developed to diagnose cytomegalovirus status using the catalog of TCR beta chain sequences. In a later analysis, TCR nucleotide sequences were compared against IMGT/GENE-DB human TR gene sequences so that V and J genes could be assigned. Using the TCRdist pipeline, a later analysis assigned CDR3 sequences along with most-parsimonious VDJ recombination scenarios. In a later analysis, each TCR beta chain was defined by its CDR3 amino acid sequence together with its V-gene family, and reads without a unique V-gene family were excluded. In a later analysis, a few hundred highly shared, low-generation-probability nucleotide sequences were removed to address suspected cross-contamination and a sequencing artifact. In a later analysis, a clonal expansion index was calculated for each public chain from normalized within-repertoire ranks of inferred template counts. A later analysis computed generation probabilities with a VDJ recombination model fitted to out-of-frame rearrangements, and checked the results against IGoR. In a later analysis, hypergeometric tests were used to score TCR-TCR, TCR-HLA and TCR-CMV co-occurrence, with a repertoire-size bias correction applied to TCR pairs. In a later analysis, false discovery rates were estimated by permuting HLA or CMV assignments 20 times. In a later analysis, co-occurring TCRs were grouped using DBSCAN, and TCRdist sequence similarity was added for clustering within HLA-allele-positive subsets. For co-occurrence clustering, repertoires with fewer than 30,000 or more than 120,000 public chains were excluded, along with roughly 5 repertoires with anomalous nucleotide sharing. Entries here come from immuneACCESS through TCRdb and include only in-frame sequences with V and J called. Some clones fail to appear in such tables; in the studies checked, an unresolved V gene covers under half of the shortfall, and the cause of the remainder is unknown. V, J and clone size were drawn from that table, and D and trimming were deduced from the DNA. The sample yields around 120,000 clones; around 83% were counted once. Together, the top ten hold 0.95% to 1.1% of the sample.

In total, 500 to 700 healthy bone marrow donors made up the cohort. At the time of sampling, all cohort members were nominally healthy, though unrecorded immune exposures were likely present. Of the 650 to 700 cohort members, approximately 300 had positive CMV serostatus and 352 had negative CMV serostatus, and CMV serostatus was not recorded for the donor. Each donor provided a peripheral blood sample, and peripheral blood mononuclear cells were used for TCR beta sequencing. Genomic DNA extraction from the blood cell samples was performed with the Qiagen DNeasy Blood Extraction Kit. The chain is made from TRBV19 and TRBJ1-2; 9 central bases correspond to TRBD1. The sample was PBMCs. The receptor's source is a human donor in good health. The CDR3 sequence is CASRPGSGTGNYGYTF. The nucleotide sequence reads TGTGCCAGTAGGCCGGGATCAGGGACAGGGAACTATGGCTACACCTTC. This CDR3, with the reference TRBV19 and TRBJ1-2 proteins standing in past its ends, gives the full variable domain DGGITQSPKYLFRKEGQNVTLSCEQNLNHDAMYWYRQDPGQGLRLIYYSQIVNDFQKGDIAEGYSVSREKKESFPLTVTSAQKNPTAFYLCASRPGSGTGNYGYTFGSGTRLTVV.